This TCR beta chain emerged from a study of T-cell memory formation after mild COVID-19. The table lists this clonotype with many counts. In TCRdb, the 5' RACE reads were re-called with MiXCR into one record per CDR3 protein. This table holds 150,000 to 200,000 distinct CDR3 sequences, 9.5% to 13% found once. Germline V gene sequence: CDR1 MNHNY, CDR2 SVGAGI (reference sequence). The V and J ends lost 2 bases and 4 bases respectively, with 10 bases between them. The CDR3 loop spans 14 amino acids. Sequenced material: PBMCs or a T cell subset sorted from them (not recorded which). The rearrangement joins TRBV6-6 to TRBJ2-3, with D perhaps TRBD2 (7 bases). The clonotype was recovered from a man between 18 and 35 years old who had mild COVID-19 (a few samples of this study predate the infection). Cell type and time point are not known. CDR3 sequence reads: CASSYGGAADTQYF. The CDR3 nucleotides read TGTGCCAGCAGTTACGGGGGGGCCGCAGATACGCAGTATTTT.